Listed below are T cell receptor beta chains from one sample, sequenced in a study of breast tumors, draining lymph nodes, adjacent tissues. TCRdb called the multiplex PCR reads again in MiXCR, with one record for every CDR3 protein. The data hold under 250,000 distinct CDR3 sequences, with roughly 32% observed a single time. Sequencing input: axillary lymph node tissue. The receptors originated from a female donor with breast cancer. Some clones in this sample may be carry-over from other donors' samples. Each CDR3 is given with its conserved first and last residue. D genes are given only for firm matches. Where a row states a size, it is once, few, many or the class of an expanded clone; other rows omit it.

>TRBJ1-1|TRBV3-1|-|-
TGTGCCAGCAGCCAAGAAGGACGCACTGAAGCTTTCTTT
CASSQEGRTEAFF
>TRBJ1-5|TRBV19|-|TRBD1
TGTGCCAGTAGTGCCGGACAGGTCGGGGATCAGCCCCAGCATTTT
CASSAGQVGDQPQHF
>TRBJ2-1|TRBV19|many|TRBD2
TGTGCCAGTAGTATGGCTAGCGGGCCATACAATGAGCAGTTCTTC
CASSMASGPYNEQFF
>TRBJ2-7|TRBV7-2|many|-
TGTGCCAGCAGCGTCGGACAGTCCTACGAGCAGTACTTC
CASSVGQSYEQYF
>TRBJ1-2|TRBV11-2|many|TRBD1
TGTGCCAGCAGAACCGGGACAGGGTCCTATGGCTACACCTTC
CASRTGTGSYGYTF
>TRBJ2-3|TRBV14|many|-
TGTGCCAGCAGCCAGGAACTGGGGGCAGATACGCAGTATTTT
CASSQELGADTQYF
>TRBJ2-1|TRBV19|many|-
TGTGCCAGTAGTACCCTTAAGCTGGAGCAGTTCTTC
CASSTLKLEQFF
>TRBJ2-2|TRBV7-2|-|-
TGTGCCAGCAGCCACGGGGTCAACACCGGGGAGCTGTTTTTT
CASSHGVNTGELFF
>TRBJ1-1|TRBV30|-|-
TGTGCCCTAGACGATCGCGCTGAAGCTTTCTTT
CALDDRAEAFF
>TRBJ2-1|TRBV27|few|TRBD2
TGTGCCAGCAGTCGACCAACCGGGACTAGCAACTACAATGAGCAGTTCTTC
CASSRPTGTSNYNEQFF
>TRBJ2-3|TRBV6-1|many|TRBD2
TGTGCCAGCAGTGAAGGGGCTAGCGGGGTTAGCACAGATACGCAGTATTTT
CASSEGASGVSTDTQYF
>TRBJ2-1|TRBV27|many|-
TGTGCCAGCAGTTTTAGAGCGGGCAACTACAATGAGCAGTTCTTC
CASSFRAGNYNEQFF
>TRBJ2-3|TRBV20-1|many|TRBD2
TGCAGTGCTAGACCCTATGGGACTAGCGGGAGAGGTGAATATAGCACAGATACGCAGTATTTT
CSARPYGTSGRGEYSTDTQYF
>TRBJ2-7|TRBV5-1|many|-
TGCGCCAGCAGCTTGGCGGGGTGGGGACAAACCTACGAGCAGTACTTC
CASSLAGWGQTYEQYF
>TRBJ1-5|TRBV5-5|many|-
TGTGCCAGCAGCTTGTCCCGGGGTTCCGGCAATCAGCCCCAGCATTTT
CASSLSRGSGNQPQHF
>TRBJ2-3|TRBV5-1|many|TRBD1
TGCGCCAGCAGCTGGACAGGGTCAGATACGCAGTATTTT
CASSWTGSDTQYF
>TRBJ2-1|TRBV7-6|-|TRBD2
TGTGCCAGCAGCCCATCTAGCGGGAGGGTTGAGCAGTTCTTC
CASSPSSGRVEQFF
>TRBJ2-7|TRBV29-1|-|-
TGCAGCTTGCGTCGGCAGGGATCCTACGAGCAGTACTTC
CSLRRQGSYEQYF
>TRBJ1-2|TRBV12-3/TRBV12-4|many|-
TGTGCCAGCAGTTTTGGTGTCTCTGGCTACACCTTC
CASSFGVSGYTF
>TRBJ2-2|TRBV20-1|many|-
TGCAGTGCTAGCCCCTCGACAGGCTCCGGGGAGCTGTTTTTT
CSASPSTGSGELFF
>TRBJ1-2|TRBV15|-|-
TGTGCCACCAGCAGCCAAGATTGGGGCAGCCCGTATGGCTACACCTTC
CATSSQDWGSPYGYTF
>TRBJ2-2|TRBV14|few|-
TGTGCTAGCGGCCAAGACGTCCGAACCGGGGAGCTGTTTTTT
CASGQDVRTGELFF
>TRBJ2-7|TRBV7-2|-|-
TGTGCCAGCAGCTCAGAGGTGTCCTACGAGCAGTACTTC
CASSSEVSYEQYF
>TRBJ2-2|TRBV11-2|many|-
TGTGCCAGCAGCCGGACCCGCGGCACCGGGGAGCTGTTTTTT
CASSRTRGTGELFF
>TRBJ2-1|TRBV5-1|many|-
TGCGCCAGCAGCTTGGATTTATCCCGTGAGCAGTTCTTC
CASSLDLSREQFF
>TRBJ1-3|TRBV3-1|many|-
TGTGCCAGCAGCCAAGGGACCTCTGGAAACACCATATATTTT
CASSQGTSGNTIYF
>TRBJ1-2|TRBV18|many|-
TGTGCCAGCTCACCGGGCGGAATTAACTATGGCTACACCTTC
CASSPGGINYGYTF
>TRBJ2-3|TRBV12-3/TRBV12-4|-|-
TGTGCCAGCAGTTTCGCCCGGGGCAACACAGATACGCAGTATTTT
CASSFARGNTDTQYF
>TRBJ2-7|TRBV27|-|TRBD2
TGTGCCAGCAGCTCCCTTAGCGGGGGAGCCTACGAGCAGTACTTC
CASSSLSGGAYEQYF
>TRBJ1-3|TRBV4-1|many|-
TGCGCCAGCAGCCAAGATCTTCGGCGAGGGGGACCTGGAAACACCATATATTTT
CASSQDLRRGGPGNTIYF
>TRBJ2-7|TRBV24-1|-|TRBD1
TGTGCCATCAGCGATAGTGACAGGGGTTGGGAGCAGTACTTC
CAISDSDRGWEQYF
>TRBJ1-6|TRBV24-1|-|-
TGTGCCACCAGGTCCAGATTCGTTGGGTTGGGCTCACCCCTCCACTTT
CATRSRFVGLGSPLHF
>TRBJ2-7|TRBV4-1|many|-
TGCGCCAGCACCAAAACAGACGGCAACTACGAGCAGTACTTC
CASTKTDGNYEQYF
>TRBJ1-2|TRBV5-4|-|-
TGTGCCAGCAGCAGTAAACAGGCGGCTAACTATGGCTACACCTTC
CASSSKQAANYGYTF
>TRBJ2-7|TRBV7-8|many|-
TGTGCCAGCAGCTTAGGGCAGGGGCGTTCCTACGAGCAGTACTTC
CASSLGQGRSYEQYF
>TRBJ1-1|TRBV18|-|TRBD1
TGTGCCAGCTCACCACTAGAGGGACAGGGCACTGAAGCTTTCTTT
CASSPLEGQGTEAFF
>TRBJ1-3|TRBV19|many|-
TGTGCCACCCGCCAGGGCTCTGGAAACACCATATATTTT
CATRQGSGNTIYF
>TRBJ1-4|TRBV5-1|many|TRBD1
TGCGCCAGCAGCGACGGGACAGCGGGTGAAAAACTGTTTTTT
CASSDGTAGEKLFF
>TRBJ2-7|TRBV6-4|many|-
TGTGCTAACTGCGGAAGCTACTACGAGCAGTACTTC
CANCGSYYEQYF
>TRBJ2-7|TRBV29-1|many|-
TGCAGCGTACGGTCTTCTGGCGAGCAGTACTTC
CSVRSSGEQYF
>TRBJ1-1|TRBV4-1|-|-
TGCGCCAGCAGCACTCGAACAAAGACGAACACTGAAGCTTTCTTT
CASSTRTKTNTEAFF
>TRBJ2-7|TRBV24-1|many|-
TGTGCCACCAGTGATCAGACAGCTGGCGTGTTCTACGAGCAGTACTTC
CATSDQTAGVFYEQYF
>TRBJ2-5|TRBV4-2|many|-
TGTGCCAGCAGCCAAGATAGGGGGGGGCGAGAGACCCAGTACTTC
CASSQDRGGRETQYF
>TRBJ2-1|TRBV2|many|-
TGTGCCAGCAGTAGGGACATCCTTTACAATGAGCAGTTCTTC
CASSRDILYNEQFF
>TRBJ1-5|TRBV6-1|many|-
TGTGCCAGCAGGGACATAGTGGGCAATCAGCCCCAGCATTTT
CASRDIVGNQPQHF
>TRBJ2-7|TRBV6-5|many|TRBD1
TGTGCCAGCAGTGAAACGACAGGGTCCATCTACGAGCAGTACTTC
CASSETTGSIYEQYF
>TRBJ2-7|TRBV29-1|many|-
TGCAGCGTTTTGTCGTCCGGACGGGAGCAGTACTTC
CSVLSSGREQYF
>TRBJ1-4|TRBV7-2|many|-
TGTGCCAGCAGCTTTGGACGGACAACTAATGAAAAACTGTTTTTT
CASSFGRTTNEKLFF
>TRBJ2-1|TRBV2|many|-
TGTGCCAGCAGTGAAGGGGGGGCGGCGCGAGAGCAGTTCTTC
CASSEGGAAREQFF
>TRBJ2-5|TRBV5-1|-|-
TGCGCCAGCAGCCCCGGGACTCTAGGGACCCAGTACTTC
CASSPGTLGTQYF
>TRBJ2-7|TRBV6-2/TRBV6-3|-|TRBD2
TGTGCCAGCAGGCACCCGACCCCCGGGACTAGCGGCTACGAGCAGTACTTC
CASRHPTPGTSGYEQYF